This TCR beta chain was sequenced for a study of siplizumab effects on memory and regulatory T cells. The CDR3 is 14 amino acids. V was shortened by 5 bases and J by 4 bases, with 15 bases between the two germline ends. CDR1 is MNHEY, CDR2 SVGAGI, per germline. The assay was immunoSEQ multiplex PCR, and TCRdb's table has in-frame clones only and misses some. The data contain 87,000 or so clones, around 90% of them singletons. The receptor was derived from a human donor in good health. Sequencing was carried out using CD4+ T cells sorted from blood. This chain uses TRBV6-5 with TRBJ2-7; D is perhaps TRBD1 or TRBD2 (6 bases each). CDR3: CASSTPRGRYEQYF. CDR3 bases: TGTGCCAGCAGTACCCCCCGGGGGCGGTACGAGCAGTACTTC.